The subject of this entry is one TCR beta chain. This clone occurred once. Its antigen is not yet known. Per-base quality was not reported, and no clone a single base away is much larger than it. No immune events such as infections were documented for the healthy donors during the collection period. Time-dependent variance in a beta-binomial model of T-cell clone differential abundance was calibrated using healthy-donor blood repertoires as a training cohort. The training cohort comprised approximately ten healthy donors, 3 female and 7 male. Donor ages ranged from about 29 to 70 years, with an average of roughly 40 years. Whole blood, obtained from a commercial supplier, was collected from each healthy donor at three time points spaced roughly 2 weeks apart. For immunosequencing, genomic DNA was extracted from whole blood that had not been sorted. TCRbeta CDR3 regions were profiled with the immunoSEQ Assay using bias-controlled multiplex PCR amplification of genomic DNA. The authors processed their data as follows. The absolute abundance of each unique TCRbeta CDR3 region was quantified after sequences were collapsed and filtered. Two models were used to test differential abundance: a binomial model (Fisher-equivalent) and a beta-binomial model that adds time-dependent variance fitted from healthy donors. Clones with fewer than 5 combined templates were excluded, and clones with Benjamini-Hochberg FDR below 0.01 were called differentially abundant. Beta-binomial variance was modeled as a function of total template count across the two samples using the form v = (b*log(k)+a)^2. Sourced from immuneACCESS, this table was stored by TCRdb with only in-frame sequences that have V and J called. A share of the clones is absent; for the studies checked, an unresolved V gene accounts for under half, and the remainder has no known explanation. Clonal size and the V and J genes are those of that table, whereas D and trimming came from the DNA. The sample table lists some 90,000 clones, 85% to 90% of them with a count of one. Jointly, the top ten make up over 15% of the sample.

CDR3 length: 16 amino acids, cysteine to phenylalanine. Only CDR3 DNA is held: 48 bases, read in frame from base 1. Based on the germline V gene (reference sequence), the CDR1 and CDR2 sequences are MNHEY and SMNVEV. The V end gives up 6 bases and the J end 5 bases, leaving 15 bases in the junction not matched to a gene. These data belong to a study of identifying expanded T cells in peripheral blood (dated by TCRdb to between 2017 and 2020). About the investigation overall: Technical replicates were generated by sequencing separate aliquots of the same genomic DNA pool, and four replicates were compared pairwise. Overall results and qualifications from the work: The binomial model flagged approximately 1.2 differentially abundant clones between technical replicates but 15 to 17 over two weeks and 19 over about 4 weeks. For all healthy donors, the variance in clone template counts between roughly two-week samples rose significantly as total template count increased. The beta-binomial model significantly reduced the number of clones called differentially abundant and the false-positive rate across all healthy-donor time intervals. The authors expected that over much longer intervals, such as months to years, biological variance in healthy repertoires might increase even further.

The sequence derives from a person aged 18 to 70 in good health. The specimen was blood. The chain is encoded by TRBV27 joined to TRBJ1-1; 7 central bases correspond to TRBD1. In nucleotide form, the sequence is TGTGCCAGCAGCCAGACACCCGCAGGGGGTGGGACTGAAGCTTTCTTT. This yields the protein CASSQTPAGGGTEAFF.